The next 25 T cell receptor beta chains were all read from a single sample in a study of blood T cell repertoires in COVID-19. Only in-frame clones appear in the TCRdb table, and some are missing; sequencing was by immunoSEQ multiplex PCR. The repertoire holds hundreds of thousands of clones, roughly four fifths seen once, with approximately 5% in the top ten. Input material: PBMCs or T cells enriched from blood (not recorded which). These receptors all stem from a man aged 35 to 55 who had been exposed to COVID-19.

This chain links TRBV20-1 with TRBJ2-1, with D perhaps TRBD2 (6 bases). The germline V gene has CDR1 DFQATT and CDR2 SNEGSKA (reference sequence). Between the trimmed V and J ends, which lost 3 bases and 1 base, there was a span of 19 bases. The length of the CDR3 is 17 residues. This CDR3 is CSASEPGGLASYNEQFF. CDR3 DNA sequence: TGCAGTGCTAGTGAACCCGGGGGACTTGCTTCCTACAATGAGCAGTTCTTC.

The gene calls are TRBV3-1 (or the pseudogene TRBV3-2) and TRBJ2-7; a weak D match, TRBD1 (6 bases). The CDR3 sequence is 17 residues long. The V gene lost 4 bases and the J gene lost 7 bases, with 26 bases spanning the gap. Germline loops: CDR1 LGHDT, CDR2 YNNKEL (reference sequence). CDR3 residues: CASSPDGVRGYRREQYF. CDR3 sequence (DNA): TGTGCCAGCAGCCCTGATGGGGTCAGGGGATATCGTCGGGAGCAGTACTTC.

The J gene is TRBJ1-1, the V gene TRBV11-3, with 10 bases aligning to TRBD1. Losses at the gene ends were 5 bases for V and 4 bases for J; bases not matched to a gene: 4. From germline, CDR1 is SGHNT and CDR2 YENEEA. CDR3 size: 14 residues. The DNA of the CDR3 is TGTGCCAGCAGCCTGACAGGGGGCCTCACTGAAGCTTTCTTT. Its protein is CASSLTGGLTEAFF.

This clone was detected a few times. The V gene is TRBV30, the J gene TRBJ1-5; the match to TRBD1 covers 7 bases. The V and J ends lost 3 bases and 10 bases, in that order; junction bases with no gene match: 9. The CDR3 totals 13 residues. Germline V lookup: CDR1 GTSNPN, CDR2 SVGIG (reference sequence). The CDR3 spells CAWSGVQGGPQHF. CDR3 in DNA: TGTGCCTGGAGCGGGGTCCAGGGGGGACCCCAGCATTTT.

The chain employs TRBV3-1 (or the pseudogene TRBV3-2) and TRBJ2-3, with D unclear. Trimming removed 5 bases from V and 7 bases from J, with 10 bases in between. Germline-derived CDR1 and CDR2 are LGHDT and YNNKEL (reference sequence). The CDR3 sequence is 12 residues long. The CDR3, as DNA: TGTGCCAGCAGCGCCATATCTAATACGCAGTATTTT. This sequence encodes CASSAISNTQYF.

The chain combines TRBV5-5 with TRBJ1-2; D call uncertain. The V gene's germline CDR1 is SGHKS and CDR2 YYEKEE (reference sequence). This CDR3 has 16 residues. V shed 0 bases and J shed 1 base, with 13 bases lying between them. CDR3 nucleotide sequence: TGTGCCAGCAGCTTGGGTACGGAGGATATTAACTATGGCTACACCTTC. It is translated as CASSLGTEDINYGYTF. Looking up the rest from reference TRBV5-5 and TRBJ1-2 gives the full variable domain: DAGVTQSPTHLIKTRGQQVTLRCSPISGHKSVSWYQQVLGQGPQFIFQYYEKEERGRGNFPDRFSARQFPNYSSELNVNALLLGDSALYLCASSLGTEDINYGYTFGSGTRLTVV.

The count of this clone is one. The chain has TRBV18 and TRBJ1-2, with 8 bases identical to TRBD1. The CDR3 sequence is 13 residues long. Unmatched junction bases numbered 1, after V lost 1 base and J lost 6 bases. The germline gives CDR1 KGHSH, CDR2 LQKENI. The DNA of the CDR3 is TGTGCCAGCTCACCACAACAGGGGGATGGCTACACCTTC. This gives the protein CASSPQQGDGYTF.

The chain combines TRBV3-1 (or the pseudogene TRBV3-2) with TRBJ1-1; D gene uncertain. The ends were cut back, 2 bases at V and 1 base at J, with 8 bases in the middle. CDR1 and CDR2 (germline): LGHDT, YNNKEL (reference sequence). The CDR3 runs to 14 residues. CDR3 loop: CASSQIDKNTEAFF. The CDR3 nucleotides read TGTGCCAGCAGCCAAATAGACAAGAACACTGAAGCTTTCTTT.

The rearrangement joins TRBV7-8 to TRBJ2-1, with 10 nucleotides matching TRBD2. CDR1 and CDR2 (germline): SGHVS, FQNEAQ. V lost 1 base and J lost 8; bases outside the gene matches: 8. The CDR3 length is 16 residues. The CDR3 is CASSLGAGGLFDEQFF. CDR3 DNA sequence: TGTGCCAGCAGCTTAGGAGCGGGAGGGCTATTTGATGAGCAGTTCTTC.

V usage is TRBV29-1 and J usage is TRBJ1-5; 7 bases line up with TRBD1. CDR3 length: 13 residues. Germline lookup yields CDR1 SQVTM and CDR2 ANQGSEA. The V segment lost 5 bases and the J segment 4 bases; nucleotides outside the gene matches: 5. The CDR3 is CSVLQGGNQPQHF. CDR3 in DNA: TGCAGCGTTTTGCAGGGGGGTAATCAGCCCCAGCATTTT.

This chain links TRBV5-1 with TRBJ1-5, with 9 bases matching TRBD1. This CDR3 has 14 amino acids. V lost 4 bases to trimming and J lost 9 bases; unmatched junction nucleotides: 8. Germline CDR1 reads SGHRS; CDR2 reads YFSETQ. As DNA, the CDR3 is TGCGCCAGCAGCCCGGGACAGGGTCTTTGGCCCCAGCATTTT. Its translation is CASSPGQGLWPQHF.

This chain joins TRBV6-4 and TRBJ2-7; 11 nucleotides align to TRBD2. Germline CDR1 is MRHNA and CDR2 is SNTAGT. Losses at the gene ends were 2 bases for V and 5 bases for J; bases not matched to a gene: 14. This CDR3 is 18 amino acids long. CDR3 sequence reads: CASSDRLNLAGGYNEQYF. CDR3 in DNA: TGTGCCAGCAGTGACAGACTCAATCTAGCGGGAGGTTACAACGAGCAGTACTTC.

This clone was seen a handful of times. The chain uses TRBV20-1 and TRBJ1-5; 9 bases align to TRBD1. Germline V lookup: CDR1 DFQATT, CDR2 SNEGSKA (reference sequence). V dropped 3 bases and J dropped 4; count of bases not matched to a gene: 7. The CDR3 extends over 15 amino acids. The CDR3 here is CSASSGTGNNQPQHF. The CDR3 DNA reads TGCAGTGCTAGTAGTGGGACAGGGAATAATCAGCCCCAGCATTTT.

J is TRBJ2-3 and V is TRBV30; weak D call: TRBD2 (6 bases). The CDR3 runs 12 residues. V lost 1 base to trimming and J lost 5 bases, with 7 bases between them. Germline loops: CDR1 GTSNPN, CDR2 SVGIG (reference sequence). The CDR3 nucleotides are TGTGCCTGGAGTGGGGGAGGAGATACGCAGTATTTT. Its protein product is CAWSGGGDTQYF.

The chain couples TRBV5-5 to TRBJ2-7; possibly TRBD2 for D (6 bases). V was pared by 2 bases and J by 2 bases, with 17 bases between. This CDR3 spans 16 amino acids. Germline V CDR1 and CDR2: SGHKS, YYEKEE (reference sequence). The CDR3 protein is CASSFSGVVETYEQYF. The CDR3 DNA reads as TGTGCCAGCAGCTTTTCGGGAGTGGTGGAAACCTACGAGCAGTACTTC.

The chain is built from TRBV3-1 (or the pseudogene TRBV3-2) and TRBJ2-1, with 9 nucleotides matching TRBD1. Per the germline V gene, CDR1 is LGHDT and CDR2 is YNNKEL (reference sequence). The CDR3 is 16 amino acids. V shed 2 bases, J shed 4 bases, and the junction held 6 bases outside the gene matches. The CDR3: CASSQSQGARYNEQFF. As DNA, the CDR3 is TGTGCCAGCAGCCAATCACAGGGGGCGCGGTACAATGAGCAGTTCTTC.

The chain is built from TRBV5-1 and TRBJ2-3; 8 nucleotides align to TRBD2. V dropped 5 bases and J dropped 3; count of bases not matched to a gene: 11. CDR1 and CDR2 (germline): SGHRS, YFSETQ. The length of the CDR3 is 16 residues. The CDR3 DNA is TGCGCCAGCAGACTCCCCTTGGCGGGAGGAACAGATACGCAGTATTTT. Its translation is CASRLPLAGGTDTQYF.

This rearrangement joins TRBV7-9 to TRBJ1-2; no reliable D call. CDR1 SEHNR and CDR2 FQNEAQ come from the germline V gene (reference sequence). V lost 5 bases to trimming and J lost 8 bases, with 30 bases between them. The CDR3 is made up of 18 amino acids. CDR3 protein: CASSPLRARRTFSGGYTF. In DNA form, the CDR3 reads TGTGCCAGCAGCCCCCTGAGGGCGCGCAGGACTTTTTCGGGCGGCTACACCTTC.

The V gene is TRBV24-1, the J gene TRBJ2-3; D may be TRBD2 (5 bases). The CDR3 runs to 13 residues. Germline CDR1 is KGHDR and CDR2 is SFDVKD. The V end lost 12 bases, the J end lost 8 bases, and 20 bases lay between the germline ends. The CDR3 reads CAPQREHSGTQYF. CDR3 nucleotides: TGTGCCCCCCAGAGGGAGCATTCGGGTACGCAGTATTTT.

The chain joins TRBV2 to TRBJ2-1; no definite D call. Trimming took off 7 bases at V and 4 bases at J, with 11 bases between the two ends. The CDR3 is 13 amino acids. CDR1 and CDR2 from the germline V gene are SNHLY and FYNNEI. Here the CDR3 DNA reads TGTGCCAGCATCGACCGGAGATACAATGAGCAGTTCTTC. As protein: CASIDRRYNEQFF.

The V call is TRBV2, the J call TRBJ2-2; TRBD2 matches 10 bases. J lost 2 bases, V lost 5 bases, and 8 bases had no gene match. Germline values: CDR1 SNHLY, CDR2 FYNNEI. The CDR3 contains 17 residues. CDR3: CASSLIRTSGNTGELFF. The CDR3 DNA follows: TGTGCCAGCAGTCTCATTAGGACTAGCGGTAACACCGGGGAGCTGTTTTTT.

This chain links TRBV4-1 with TRBJ1-2; D is possibly TRBD1 (5 bases). With 0 bases removed from V and 8 bases from J, the gap between germline ends came to 7 bases. Germline V gene sequence: CDR1 MGHRA, CDR2 YSYEKL. CDR3 length equals 12 residues. This CDR3 is CASSQDRGGYTF. In DNA, the CDR3 is TGCGCCAGCAGCCAAGATAGGGGCGGCTACACCTTC.

This chain uses TRBV10-3 with TRBJ2-1, with 12 bases identical to TRBD2. V was clipped by 10 bases and J by 8 bases; unmatched bases: 9. This CDR3 comprises 14 residues. From germline, CDR1 is ENHRY and CDR2 SYGVKD. DNA of the CDR3: TGTGCCAGTCTAGCGGGAGGGCCTAGGGATGAGCAGTTCTTC. Encoded protein: CASLAGGPRDEQFF.

This sequence joins TRBV11-3 and TRBJ2-5, with D possibly being TRBD1 (6 bases). The germline V gene has CDR1 SGHNT and CDR2 YENEEA. Deletions cut 5 bases from V and 0 bases from J, with 7 bases between. The CDR3 consists of 13 residues. CDR3 region: CASSRDNQETQYF. The CDR3 nucleotides are TGTGCCAGCAGCCGGGACAACCAAGAGACCCAGTACTTC.

This clone was recorded once. The chain uses TRBV7-2 and TRBJ1-2; 10 bases are shared with TRBD1. The trim removed 2 bases at V and 7 bases at J, leaving 7 bases unmatched. There are 15 residues in the CDR3. Germline CDR1 is SGHTA and CDR2 is FQGNSA. The CDR3 DNA reads as TGTGCCAGCAGCTTAAGTAGACAGGGGGCAGGTGGCTACACCTTC. Its protein product is CASSLSRQGAGGYTF.